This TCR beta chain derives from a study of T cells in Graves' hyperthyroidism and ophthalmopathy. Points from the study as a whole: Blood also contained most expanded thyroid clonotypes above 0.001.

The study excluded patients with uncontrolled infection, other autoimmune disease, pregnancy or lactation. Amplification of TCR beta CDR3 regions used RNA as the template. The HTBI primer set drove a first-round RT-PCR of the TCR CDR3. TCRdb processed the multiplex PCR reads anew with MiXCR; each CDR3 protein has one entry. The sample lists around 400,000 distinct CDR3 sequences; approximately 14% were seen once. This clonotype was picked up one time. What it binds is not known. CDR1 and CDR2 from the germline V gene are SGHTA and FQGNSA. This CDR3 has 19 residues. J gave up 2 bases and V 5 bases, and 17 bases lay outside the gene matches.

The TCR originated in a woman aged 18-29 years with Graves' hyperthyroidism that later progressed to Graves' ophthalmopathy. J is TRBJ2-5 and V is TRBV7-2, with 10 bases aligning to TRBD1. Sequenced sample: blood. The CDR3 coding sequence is TGTGCCAGCAGCCGCCGGGACAGGGGCGCCATGGCTCTTCAAGAGACCCAGTACTTC. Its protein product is CASSRRDRGAMALQETQYF.